This passage covers 8 T cell receptor beta chains from one sample sequenced in a study of blood T cell repertoires in COVID-19. The table came from immunoSEQ multiplex PCR; TCRdb's copy has only in-frame clones and leaves some out. The sample consists of around 250,000 clones, around 87% of them appearing once. The specimen was peripheral blood. These receptors were taken from a man aged 18 to 29 with active or convalescent COVID-19.

This clone turned up a few times. The chain employs TRBV25-1 and TRBJ2-2; no firm D call. V was clipped by 7 bases and J by 4 bases, with 7 bases between them. The CDR3 consists of 12 residues. Looked up from germline, CDR1 is MGHDK and CDR2 is SYGVNS. As DNA, the CDR3 is TGTGCCAGCACCTATGGCACCGGGGAGCTGTTTTTT. Protein: CASTYGTGELFF.

The chain recombines TRBV5-1 with TRBJ1-1; tentative D call: TRBD1 (6 bases). Germline V lookup: CDR1 SGHRS, CDR2 YFSETQ. The CDR3 length is 14 residues. V lost 0 bases and J 7 bases, leaving 13 bases between the germline ends. The CDR3 here is CASSLGQGSLEAFF. CDR3 coding DNA: TGCGCCAGCAGCTTGGGCCAGGGGTCCCTTGAAGCTTTCTTT.

Written as DNA, the CDR3 is TGTGCCAGCAGCGCAGGGGAGGGAAAAGAGACCCAGTACTTC. Translating gives CASSAGEGKETQYF. The chain carries TRBV9 and TRBJ2-5; tentative D call: TRBD2 (7 bases). CDR3 size: 14 residues. Trimming removed 3 bases from V and 3 bases from J, with 12 bases in between. From germline, CDR1 is SGDLS and CDR2 YYNGEE. Full variable domain (missing parts from reference TRBV9 and TRBJ2-5): DSGVTQTPKHLITATGQRVTLRCSPRSGDLSVYWYQQSLDQGLQFLIQYYNGEERAKGNILERFSAQQFPDLHSELNLSSLELGDSALYFCASSAGEGKETQYFGPGTRLLVL.

The CDR3 loop is CASSPLGGGFEQYF. The DNA for the CDR3 is TGCGCCAGCAGCCCCCTCGGGGGTGGTTTCGAGCAGTACTTC. The rearrangement joins TRBV4-1 to TRBJ2-7; D possibly corresponds to TRBD2 (6 bases). This CDR3 has 14 residues. The V gene lost 4 bases and the J gene lost 6 bases, with 16 bases spanning the gap. Germline V lookup: CDR1 MGHRA, CDR2 YSYEKL.

CDR3 DNA: TGTGCCAGTAGACCCTCACCTGCATACAGCTCCTACGAGCAGTACTTC. This sequence encodes CASRPSPAYSSYEQYF. J is TRBJ2-7 and V is TRBV19; no firm D call. CDR3 length: 16 amino acids. V was cut by 6 bases and J by 0 bases, with 18 bases left in between. The germline V gene has CDR1 LNHDA and CDR2 SQIVND (reference sequence).

V gene TRBV28 combines with J gene TRBJ1-6; D gene unclear. The CDR3 extends over 15 amino acids. Trimming took off 5 bases at V and 0 bases at J, with 8 bases between the two ends. The germline V gene has CDR1 MDHEN and CDR2 SYDVKM. The CDR3 DNA reads as TGTGCCAGCAGTACAGAGAGCTCCTATAATTCACCCCTCCACTTT. It is translated as CASSTESSYNSPLHF.

V is TRBV28 and J is TRBJ2-7; 8 bases line up with TRBD1. The junction had 7 bases not matched to a gene; V was cut back by 8 bases and J by 4 bases. CDR3 length: 13 residues. The V gene's germline CDR1 is MDHEN and CDR2 SYDVKM. CDR3 loop: CASGGTGGYEQYF. Written as DNA, the CDR3 is TGTGCCAGCGGCGGCACAGGGGGTTACGAGCAGTACTTC.

This sequence joins TRBV2 and TRBJ2-5, with TRBD2 identical over 10 bases. The germline gives CDR1 SNHLY, CDR2 FYNNEI. V gave up 6 bases and J gave up 5 bases; unmatched junction bases: 6. The CDR3 consists of 14 residues. CDR3 bases: TGTGCCAGCAGATATCTAGCGGGAGTCGAGACCCAGTACTTC. Translating gives CASRYLAGVETQYF.